This T cell receptor (beta chain) was captured by sequencing in a study of blood T cell repertoires in COVID-19. On the study more broadly: Some COVID-19 samples were acute and others convalescent; all came from the United States, Italy and Spain. Sample material is recorded as cDNA or gDNA derived from T cells, B-cell-depleted T cells, or PBMCs.

Authors' data handling: Amplified reference gene primers provided the basis for estimating nucleated cell counts. Here immunoSEQ multiplex PCR was the method, and the copy in TCRdb shows in-frame clones only, minus some. For V, J and clone size, that table is used; D and trimming come from the DNA. The sample has 130,000 to 150,000 clones; around 81% are singletons. The CDR3 has 15 amino acids. The J segment lost 7 bases and the V segment lost 7 bases, leaving 11 bases of the junction unmatched. Per germline, CDR1 MDHEN and CDR2 SYDVKM. This receptor was taken from a man aged 55 to 70 with active or convalescent COVID-19. The rearrangement links TRBV28 to TRBJ2-1, with 9 bases aligning to TRBD1. The sample was peripheral blood. The CDR3 DNA follows: TGTGCCAGCACCTTAGACAGGGGGAGGGGGAATGAGCAGTTCTTC. Protein product: CASTLDRGRGNEQFF.